This T cell receptor beta chain is drawn from a study of control samples from healthy donors and cancer patients. TCRdb keeps only in-frame clones here, not all; method: immunoSEQ multiplex PCR. The sample holds under 130,000 clones, around nine tenths seen once. The CDR3 spans 15 residues. Germline CDR1 PRHDT, CDR2 FYEKMQ (reference sequence). Trimming cost V 0 bases and J 7 bases, with 10 bases left between them. This TCR was sampled from a man between 60 and 75 years old with lung cancer. The gene calls are TRBV13 and TRBJ1-6; D remains unclear. Input material: PBMCs. The CDR3 DNA is TGTGCCAGCAGCTTAGGGGCTACAGTAAATTCACCCCTCCACTTT. It codes for CASSLGATVNSPLHF.